This T cell receptor (beta chain) is drawn from a study of T cells in Graves' hyperthyroidism and ophthalmopathy. Amplification targeted TCR beta CDR3 regions from RNA transcripts. The primer set for the first-round RT-PCR of the TCR CDR3 was HTBI. Each CDR3 protein gets one entry after TCRdb re-called the multiplex PCR reads with MiXCR. The sample consists of hundreds of thousands of distinct CDR3 sequences, approximately 20% of them appearing once. Germline CDR1 and CDR2: SGHAT and FQDESV (reference sequence). The CDR3 consists of 12 residues. V gave up 1 base and J gave up 5 bases, with 5 bases separating them. The table lists this clonotype with a few counts.

The chain uses TRBV11-1 and TRBJ2-5, with D unclear. The specimen sequenced was blood. This receptor was taken from a woman aged 18-35 years with Graves' hyperthyroidism. The CDR3 sequence: CASSLGWETQYF. The CDR3, as DNA: TGTGCCAGCAGCTTAGGTTGGGAGACCCAGTACTTC.